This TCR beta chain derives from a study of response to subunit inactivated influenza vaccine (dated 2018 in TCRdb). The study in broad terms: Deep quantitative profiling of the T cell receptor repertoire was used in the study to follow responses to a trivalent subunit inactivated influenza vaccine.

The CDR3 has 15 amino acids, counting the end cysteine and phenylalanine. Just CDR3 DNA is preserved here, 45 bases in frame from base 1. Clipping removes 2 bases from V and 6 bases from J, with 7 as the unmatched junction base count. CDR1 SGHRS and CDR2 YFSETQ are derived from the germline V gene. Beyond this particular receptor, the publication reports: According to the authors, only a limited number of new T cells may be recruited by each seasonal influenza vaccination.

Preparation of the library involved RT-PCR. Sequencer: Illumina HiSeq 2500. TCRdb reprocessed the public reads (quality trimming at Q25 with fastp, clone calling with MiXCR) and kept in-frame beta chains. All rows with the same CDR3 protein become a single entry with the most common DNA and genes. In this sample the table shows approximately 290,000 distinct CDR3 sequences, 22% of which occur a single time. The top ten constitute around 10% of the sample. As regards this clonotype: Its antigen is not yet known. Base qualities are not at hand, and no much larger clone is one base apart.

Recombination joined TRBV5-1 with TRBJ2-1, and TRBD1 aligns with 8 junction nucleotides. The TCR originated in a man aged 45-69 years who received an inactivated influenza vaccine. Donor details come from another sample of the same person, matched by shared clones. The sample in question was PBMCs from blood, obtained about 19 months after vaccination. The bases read TGCGCCAGCAGCTTTCAACAGGGGGTTGGCAATGAGCAGTTCTTC. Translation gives CASSFQQGVGNEQFF.